The present T cell receptor (beta chain) was sequenced within a study of radiation and T cells in renal cell carcinoma. Points from the study as a whole: From baseline, blood top tumor clonotypes peaked at 2 weeks post-radiation.

Notes on this clone: Its target is unknown.

Time point specified: baseline pretreatment blood. The treatment was: 15 Gy SBRT to primary tumor, nephrectomy 4 weeks later. Clear cell pathology was present in this patient's renal cell carcinoma. Sequencing was performed with immunoSEQ multiplex PCR; in TCRdb, only in-frame clones are kept and a portion is missing. Of roughly 120,000 clones in the sample, 82% were seen once. J gave up 5 bases and V 10 bases, and 9 bases lay outside the gene matches. Germline loops: CDR1 SGHAT, CDR2 FQNNGV. This CDR3 is built from 13 residues. The source is a woman between 55 and 75 years old with renal cell carcinoma. The source material was blood, sampled from a patient whose treatment included radiotherapy and nephrectomy. V usage is TRBV11-2 and J usage is TRBJ2-5; TRBD1 matches 8 bases. This CDR3 reads CATSGGGWETQYF. CDR3 sequence (DNA): TGTGCCACCTCAGGGGGCGGGTGGGAGACCCAGTACTTC. Full variable domain (remainder filled in from reference TRBV11-2 and TRBJ2-5): EAGVAQSPRYKIIEKRQSVAFWCNPISGHATLYWYQQILGQGPKLLIQFQNNGVVDDSQLPKDRFSAERLKGVDSTLKIQPAKLEDSAVYLCATSGGGWETQYFGPGTRLLVL.